This T cell receptor beta chain was sequenced for a study of blood T cell repertoires in COVID-19. Looking at the study overall: Donors in the United States, Italy and Spain gave samples during acute or convalescent COVID-19. In each case, the material was cDNA or gDNA derived from T cells, B-cell-depleted T cells, or PBMCs.

In the authors' workflow: Amplified reference gene primers provided the basis for estimating nucleated cell counts. TCRdb keeps only in-frame clones here, not all; method: immunoSEQ multiplex PCR. V and J calls plus clone size are reproduced from that table; the DNA served to infer D and trimming. The table has fewer than 95,000 clones, 84% seen once; the top ten hold over 10%. This CDR3 contains 16 residues. Losses at the gene ends were 0 bases for V and 1 base for J; bases not matched to a gene: 6. Germline V gives CDR1 SGHRS, CDR2 YFSETQ. Sequencing was performed on peripheral blood. The chain uses TRBV5-1 and TRBJ1-2, with 7 bases fitting TRBD1. The receptor was isolated from a human donor in a cohort sampled during active COVID-19. As DNA, the CDR3 is TGCGCCAGCAGCTTGGTAGGGGACAGAATTAACTATGGCTACACCTTC. Amino acids: CASSLVGDRINYGYTF.